This T cell receptor beta chain appears in the sequencing data of a study of patients and donors after allogeneic stem cell transplantation. CDR3 length: 15 residues. Germline lookup yields CDR1 SGHRS and CDR2 YFSETQ. The V and J ends lost 0 bases and 0 bases respectively, with 9 bases between them. The sample holds many counts of this clonotype. TCRdb used MiXCR to reprocess the RT-PCR reads, holding one entry per CDR3 protein. The table has 920,000 or so distinct CDR3 sequences, over 15% seen once. The sequenced sample was blood, either unsorted or a sorted T cell fraction (not recorded which). This clonotype was obtained from a human donor who was either an allogeneic HSCT recipient or a stem cell or donor lymphocyte infusion donor (not recorded which). It is not recorded whose cells these are; they may come from a transplant donor. V and J are TRBV5-1 and TRBJ1-1; D is unclear. For the CDR3, the DNA is TGCGCCAGCAGCTTGGTCGCAGGTATGAACACTGAAGCTTTCTTT. Its protein is CASSLVAGMNTEAFF.